This T cell receptor (beta chain) was recorded in a study of blood T cell repertoires in COVID-19. The CDR3 runs to 16 residues. Trimming stripped 0 bases from V and 0 bases from J, with 6 bases between. Germline V gives CDR1 KGHSH, CDR2 LQKENI. This clone has more than one count but fewer than ten. Profiling relied on immunoSEQ multiplex PCR, and the TCRdb table lists in-frame clones only, not all of them. The sample shows roughly 70,000 clones, 70% to 85% of them seen only once. This clonotype originated in a woman in her sixties with acute or convalescent COVID-19. V gene TRBV18 combines with J gene TRBJ2-6; D unresolved. Material for sequencing was peripheral blood. CDR3 amino acids: CASSPPGASGANVLTF. The CDR3 coding sequence is TGTGCCAGCTCACCACCGGGCGCCTCTGGGGCCAACGTCCTGACTTTC.